A single sample gave rise to the 31 T cell receptor beta chains below, sequenced in a study of blood T cells in healthy people across ages. A sample-barcoded 5' primer and a J-beta primer mix were used in a second PCR of roughly 6 to 12 cycles. TCRdb reprocessed the 5' RACE reads via MiXCR and lists one record per CDR3 protein. In the table there are 750,000 to 1,000,000 distinct CDR3 sequences, about 29% of which are singletons. These data were also filed under a second study, of T cells of mothers and their children.

Sequencing was done on a sample of blood. Receptor source: a woman aged 40 to 50 in good health.

The chain combines TRBV10-3 with TRBJ2-1; D remains unclear. Germline V gives CDR1 ENHRY, CDR2 SYGVKD. V lost 0 bases, J lost 3 bases, and 12 bases lay in between. This CDR3 region has 16 residues. This CDR3 reads CAISESSPTYYNEQFF. CDR3 nucleotide sequence: TGTGCCATCAGTGAGTCAAGTCCCACTTACTACAATGAGCAGTTCTTC.

This clonotype was seen more than once but under ten times. This rearrangement joins TRBV20-1 to TRBJ2-3; 7 bases map to TRBD2. CDR1 DFQATT and CDR2 SNEGSKA come from the germline V gene (reference sequence). The CDR3 length is 16 residues. The junction had 14 bases not matched to a gene; V was cut back by 2 bases and J by 6 bases. CDR3 amino acids: CSARKWGGEFRDTQYF. The DNA of the CDR3 is TGCAGTGCTAGAAAGTGGGGAGGGGAGTTTCGGGATACGCAGTATTTT.

This clonotype turned up a few times. The chain links TRBV12-3 or TRBV12-4 to TRBJ1-2; 12 positions agree with TRBD1. After removal of 6 bases from V and 4 bases from J, the junction contained 12 bases not matched to a gene. The CDR3 is 17 amino acids. The CDR3 DNA reads TGTGCCAGCAGCCATGGGACAGGGGGCTCCTCGGCCTATGGCTACACCTTC. This encodes CASSHGTGGSSAYGYTF.

There are a few counts of this clonotype. The V and J genes are TRBV5-1 and TRBJ2-5; D call uncertain. Trimming cost V 5 bases and J 11 bases, with 13 bases left between them. The CDR3 is 11 amino acids. Per the germline V gene, CDR1 is SGHRS and CDR2 is YFSETQ. CDR3 DNA sequence: TGCGCCAGCAGTTCGAACAATGAGCAGTACTTC. Translation: CASSSNNEQYF.

This clonotype turned up a few times. The rearrangement joins TRBV5-1 to TRBJ1-1; unclear D gene. The CDR3 runs 14 residues. Germline V CDR1 and CDR2: SGHRS, YFSETQ. V lost 3 bases and J 3 bases, leaving 12 bases between the germline ends. In DNA, the CDR3 is TGCGCCAGCAGCTCCTTTTTGTCCGACACTGAAGCTTTCTTT. Protein: CASSSFLSDTEAFF.

This clonotype showed up just a few times. The rearrangement uses TRBV18 and TRBJ1-5, with D unresolved. Germline CDR1 and CDR2: KGHSH and LQKENI. Between the trimmed V and J ends, which lost 0 bases and 3 bases, there was a span of 6 bases. The CDR3 loop spans 14 amino acids. CDR3 sequence reads: CASSPPKINQPQHF. In DNA form, the CDR3 reads TGTGCCAGCTCACCACCGAAAATCAATCAGCCCCAGCATTTT.

The table lists this clonotype with a few counts. This chain uses TRBV5-6 with TRBJ2-1; 9 bases are a match to TRBD1. CDR1 is SGHDT and CDR2 is YYEEEE in the germline V gene. The CDR3 sequence is 14 residues long. Trimming at V came to 0 bases and at J to 7 bases, leaving 2 bases not matched to a gene. DNA of the CDR3: TGTGCCAGCAGCTTGGACAGGGGGCCGAATGAGCAGTTCTTC. This sequence encodes CASSLDRGPNEQFF. Full variable domain (outside the CDR3, taken from reference TRBV5-6 and TRBJ2-1): DAGVTQSPTHLIKTRGQQVTLRCSPKSGHDTVSWYQQALGQGPQFIFQYYEEEERQRGNFPDRFSGHQFPNYSSELNVNALLLGDSALYLCASSLDRGPNEQFFGPGTRLTVL.

For the CDR3, the DNA is TGCGCCAGTCAATCCAGGGGAATGGACGGGGAGCTGTTTTTT. Its protein is CASQSRGMDGELFF. V is TRBV4-1 and J is TRBJ2-2, with D tentatively TRBD1 (6 bases). Trimming cost V 9 bases and J 7 bases, with 18 bases left between them. This CDR3 spans 14 amino acids. CDR1 and CDR2 from the germline V gene are MGHRA and YSYEKL.

The V and J genes are TRBV7-6 and TRBJ2-5; 7 positions agree with TRBD2. Germline-derived CDR1 and CDR2 are SGHVS and FNYEAQ. The CDR3 totals 15 residues. The junction had 9 bases not matched to a gene; V was cut back by 6 bases and J by 2 bases. The CDR3: CASREGAGPQETQYF. CDR3 DNA: TGTGCCAGCAGGGAGGGAGCGGGGCCTCAAGAGACCCAGTACTTC.

The chain recombines TRBV20-1 with TRBJ2-1; 10 nucleotides align to TRBD2. The CDR3 loop spans 16 amino acids. V was pared by 1 base and J by 5 bases, with 8 bases of the junction left unmatched. Germline assignment: CDR1 DFQATT and CDR2 SNEGSKA (reference sequence). The CDR3 bases are TGCAGTGCTAGAGTATTTGGACTAGCGGAGAACAATGAGCAGTTCTTC. Residues: CSARVFGLAENNEQFF.

In the case of this clonotype: It may be a read error: a sequence one base away is much more abundant. The CDR3 here is CASSLNAQGYNEQYF. CDR3 bases: TGCGCCAGCAGCCTCAATGCTCAGGGGTACAATGAGCAGTACTTC. The chain links TRBV5-1 to TRBJ2-5, with a weak D call TRBD1 (6 bases). With 4 bases removed from V and 11 bases from J, the gap between germline ends came to 24 bases. The CDR3 length is 15 residues. Per the germline V gene, CDR1 is SGHRS and CDR2 is YFSETQ. The whole variable domain, filled in from reference TRBV5-1 and TRBJ2-5, reads KAGVTQTPRYLIKTRGQQVTLSCSPISGHRSVSWYQQTPGQGLQFLFEYFSETQRNKGNFPGRFSGRQFSNSRSEMNVSTLELGDSALYLCASSLNAQGYNEQYFGPGTRLLVL.

This clonotype has only a few counts. The chain carries TRBV7-2 and TRBJ1-1; 10 positions match TRBD1. The V and J ends lost 1 base and 7 bases, in that order; junction bases with no gene match: 15. This CDR3 spans 18 amino acids. CDR1 is SGHTA and CDR2 is FQGNSA in the germline V gene. The CDR3 DNA reads as TGTGCCAGCAGCTTAGAATCTCTGACAGGGGGCGAATCGATTGAAGCTTTCTTT. It yields the protein CASSLESLTGGESIEAFF.

This clonotype was observed a few times. V and J are TRBV5-5 and TRBJ2-7; 7 bases are a match to TRBD1. The CDR3 length is 14 residues. V gave up 4 bases and J gave up 7 bases; unmatched junction bases: 11. CDR1 and CDR2 (germline): SGHKS, YYEKEE (reference sequence). The chain's CDR3 is CASSQRDRQLEQYF. CDR3 DNA sequence: TGTGCCAGCAGCCAACGGGACAGACAGCTGGAGCAGTACTTC.

Only a few counts were recorded for this clonotype. The chain has TRBV28 and TRBJ2-5; D may be TRBD1 (6 bases). CDR1 is MDHEN and CDR2 is SYDVKM in the germline V gene. The V end was cut by 8 bases, the J end by 3 bases, with 19 bases between. The CDR3 is 15 residues long. The CDR3 nucleotides are TGTGCCAGCTCCTCACCCGGAGAGGGGGAAGAGACCCAGTACTTC. Translated, it gives CASSSPGEGEETQYF.

This clonotype has a count of ten or more. This chain joins TRBV4-1 and TRBJ2-3; D perhaps matches TRBD2 (6 bases). V lost 1 base and J 1 base, leaving 21 bases between the germline ends. The length of the CDR3 is 19 residues. The germline V gene encodes CDR1 MGHRA and CDR2 YSYEKL. DNA for the CDR3: TGCGCCAGCAGCCAAGGTTTTGCTCGGGCGGGGACCCGCACAGATACGCAGTATTTT. Its protein product is CASSQGFARAGTRTDTQYF.

This clonotype occurred many times. The gene calls are TRBV7-2 and TRBJ2-1; 7 bases map to TRBD2. The CDR3 has 15 amino acids. V trimming: 6 bases; J trimming: 2 bases; junction bases outside the gene matches: 7. Germline CDR1 SGHTA, CDR2 FQGNSA. The CDR3 nucleotides are TGTGCCAGCAGGTCCCCGGGGGGACCCTACAATGAGCAGTTCTTC. Translation gives CASRSPGGPYNEQFF.

The chain combines TRBV12-3 or TRBV12-4 with TRBJ2-5; 11 positions match TRBD1. This CDR3 region has 15 residues. The trim removed 7 bases at V and 5 bases at J, leaving 9 bases unmatched. As DNA, the CDR3 is TGTGCCAGCACCTCCGGACAGGGGGCAGGGGAGACCCAGTACTTC. Residues: CASTSGQGAGETQYF.

J is TRBJ2-6 and V is TRBV3-1; D is ambiguous. The CDR3 runs to 14 residues. Trimming left V 3 bases short and J 1 base short, with 4 bases between. Germline lookup yields CDR1 LGHDT and CDR2 YNNKEL (reference sequence). CDR3: CASSQTSGANVLTF. CDR3 nucleotides: TGTGCCAGCAGCCAGACATCTGGGGCCAACGTCCTGACTTTC.

This clonotype was detected a few times. V and J are TRBV19 and TRBJ2-4, with 10 nucleotides matching TRBD1. V lost 10 bases and J lost 2; bases outside the gene matches: 11. CDR1 and CDR2 (germline): LNHDA, SQIVND (reference sequence). The CDR3 totals 16 residues. CDR3 protein: CATDRGLFATKNIQYF. As DNA, the CDR3 is TGTGCCACCGACAGGGGGCTTTTCGCGACCAAAAACATTCAGTACTTC.

V is TRBV19 and J is TRBJ1-2, with D possibly matching TRBD1 (6 bases). The CDR3 covers 12 residues. Deletions cut 4 bases from V and 7 bases from J, with 10 bases between. Germline V CDR1 and CDR2: LNHDA, SQIVND (reference sequence). The CDR3 bases are TGTGCCAGTAGTACAGGGGACCGTGGCTACACCTTC. This sequence encodes CASSTGDRGYTF.

This clonotype was seen many times. The chain joins TRBV10-3 to TRBJ2-1; 11 positions match TRBD2. Germline values: CDR1 ENHRY, CDR2 SYGVKD. The CDR3 loop spans 16 amino acids. V dropped 0 bases and J dropped 5; count of bases not matched to a gene: 3. The CDR3 loop reads CAISESTSGANNEQFF. The CDR3 DNA reads as TGTGCCATCAGTGAGTCGACTAGCGGGGCAAACAATGAGCAGTTCTTC.

This clonotype was seen at least ten times. This chain links TRBV7-9 with TRBJ1-2; perhaps TRBD1 as D (6 bases). Germline V CDR1 and CDR2: SEHNR, FQNEAQ (reference sequence). Trimming removed 5 bases from V and 4 bases from J, with 17 bases in between. The CDR3 spans 15 residues. The CDR3 is CASSLPGQQTYGYTF. In DNA, the CDR3 is TGTGCCAGCAGCCTTCCGGGACAACAGACCTATGGCTACACCTTC.

This clonotype was observed a handful of times. This rearrangement joins TRBV5-1 to TRBJ1-2; 9 positions match TRBD1. Germline values: CDR1 SGHRS, CDR2 YFSETQ. Trimming took 4 bases from V and 8 from J; bases not matched to a gene: 9. The CDR3 sequence is 14 residues long. CDR3 DNA sequence: TGCGCCAGCAGCCGGGGACAGGGCTTTTGGGGCTACACCTTC. This translates into CASSRGQGFWGYTF.

This chain connects TRBV7-2 to TRBJ2-7; D gene uncertain. The germline V gene encodes CDR1 SGHTA and CDR2 FQGNSA. V lost 5 bases and J lost 4, with 18 bases in between. CDR3 size: 15 residues. The CDR3 DNA reads TGTGCCAGCAGCCCGGCCGGCAGCGCGGCATACGAGCAGTACTTC. Amino acids: CASSPAGSAAYEQYF.

The genes are TRBV7-3 and TRBJ2-1, with a tentative D call TRBD1 (5 bases). V dropped 5 bases and J dropped 9 bases, with 14 bases sitting between them. CDR3 length: 13 amino acids. Germline V lookup: CDR1 SGHTA, CDR2 FQGTGA. CDR3 in amino acids: CASSEAGSGEQFF. The CDR3 DNA sequence: TGTGCCAGCAGCGAGGCAGGGTCAGGTGAGCAGTTCTTC.

The chain combines TRBV20-1 with TRBJ2-5, with a tentative D call TRBD1 (6 bases). The DNA end lines up better with TRBJ2-7; the J call may be wrong. Germline lookup yields CDR1 DFQATT and CDR2 SNEGSKA (reference sequence). The CDR3 length is 14 residues. The CDR3 loop reads CSAPRDRLRDEQYF. The CDR3 nucleotides read TGCAGTGCGCCACGTGACAGGTTGAGGGACGAGCAGTACTTC.

This chain uses TRBV4-1 with TRBJ2-2, with D unresolved. CDR1 is MGHRA, CDR2 YSYEKL, per germline. The CDR3 extends over 17 amino acids. V lost 1 base and J lost 1, with 13 bases in between. CDR3 bases: TGCGCCAGCAGCCAAGCCGGATGGAAGGGGAACACCGGGGAGCTGTTTTTT. It translates to CASSQAGWKGNTGELFF.

This clonotype was counted only a few times. Being one base from a much bigger clone, this may be a read error. V and J are TRBV10-3 and TRBJ2-1, with 11 bases aligning to TRBD1. Germline V gives CDR1 ENHRY, CDR2 SYGVKD. The J segment lost 8 bases and the V segment lost 2 bases, leaving 11 bases of the junction unmatched. The CDR3 has 17 residues. The CDR3 here is CAISEADRGPPDDEQFF. The DNA for the CDR3 is TGTGCCATCAGTGAGGCGGACAGGGGGCCCCCTGACGATGAGCAGTTCTTC.

This clonotype was observed a handful of times. The chain recombines TRBV2 with TRBJ2-5; D is uncertain. V lost 4 bases and J lost 2, with 8 bases in between. Looked up from germline, CDR1 is SNHLY and CDR2 is FYNNEI. This CDR3 has 13 amino acids. The CDR3 DNA reads as TGTGCCAGCAGTGGAGAACTGCAAGAGACCCAGTACTTC. This sequence encodes CASSGELQETQYF.

V is TRBV20-1 and J is TRBJ2-4; D is ambiguous. V was clipped by 0 bases and J by 13 bases, with 25 bases between them. CDR3 length: 16 residues. Germline CDR1 DFQATT, CDR2 SNEGSKA (reference sequence). The CDR3 coding sequence is TGCAGTGCTAGAGATATCTACGGATCGGCCAAAAACACCCAGTACTTC. Protein: CSARDIYGSAKNTQYF.

Many counts were recorded for this clonotype. The gene calls are TRBV10-3 and TRBJ2-1; TRBD2 matches at 10 bases. CDR1 ENHRY and CDR2 SYGVKD come from the germline V gene. V shed 3 bases and J 8 bases; nucleotides not matched to a gene: 4. The CDR3 runs 14 residues. The DNA for the CDR3 is TGTGCCATCAGTGACCAGCGGGGGGGCTATGAGCAGTTCTTC. Translating gives CAISDQRGGYEQFF.